This TCR beta chain was found in a study of vaccination and CD4 T cells after COVID-19. Cultured CD4+ T-cell DNA underwent Oncomine TCR Beta short-read sequencing. TCRdb redid the calling of the PCR reads with MiXCR, one entry per CDR3 protein. The sample shows several thousand distinct CDR3 sequences, around three fifths of them seen only once. As for this clonotype: Its antigen is unidentified.

The treatment was: roughly 10-day PBMC culture with coronavirus spike peptide pools or control peptides (ViraFEST assay). The germline gives CDR1 SGHNT, CDR2 YENEEA. Trimming stripped 2 bases from V and 5 bases from J, with 3 bases between. The CDR3 runs 11 residues. This specimen was cultured CD4+ T cells from blood, taken after SARS-CoV-2 vaccination. The chain combines TRBV11-3 with TRBJ2-5; D not resolved. This receptor was taken from a human donor with COVID-19. The CDR3, as DNA: TGTGCCAGCAGCTTAAGGGAGACCCAGTACTTC. It yields the protein CASSLRETQYF. The full variable domain, completed using reference TRBV11-3 and TRBJ2-5, is EAGVVQSPRYKIIEKKQPVAFWCNPISGHNTLYWYLQNLGQGPELLIRYENEEAVDDSQLPKDRFSAERLKGVDSTLKIQPAELGDSAVYLCASSLRETQYFGPGTRLLVL.